In its sample, the clone carrying this T cell receptor (beta chain) was seen a few times. TCRdb reanalysed the RT-PCR reads using MiXCR and keeps one entry per CDR3 protein. In the table there are roughly 700,000 distinct CDR3 sequences, more than 11% of which are singletons. This specimen belongs to a study of response to subunit inactivated influenza vaccine. The CDR3 runs 12 residues. Looked up from germline, CDR1 is SGDLS and CDR2 is YYNGEE. V was shortened by 4 bases and J by 2 bases, with 6 bases between the two germline ends. The sample consisted of PBMCs from blood, taken around 14 days before vaccination. This clonotype originated in a man aged 45-65 years who received an inactivated influenza vaccine. The V and J genes are TRBV9 and TRBJ1-1; D is uncertain. CDR3 DNA sequence: TGTGCCAGCAGCACCTCCAACACTGAAGCTTTCTTT. Encoded protein: CASSTSNTEAFF. Complete variable domain (other parts from reference TRBV9 and TRBJ1-1): DSGVTQTPKHLITATGQRVTLRCSPRSGDLSVYWYQQSLDQGLQFLIQYYNGEERAKGNILERFSAQQFPDLHSELNLSSLELGDSALYFCASSTSNTEAFFGQGTRLTVV.